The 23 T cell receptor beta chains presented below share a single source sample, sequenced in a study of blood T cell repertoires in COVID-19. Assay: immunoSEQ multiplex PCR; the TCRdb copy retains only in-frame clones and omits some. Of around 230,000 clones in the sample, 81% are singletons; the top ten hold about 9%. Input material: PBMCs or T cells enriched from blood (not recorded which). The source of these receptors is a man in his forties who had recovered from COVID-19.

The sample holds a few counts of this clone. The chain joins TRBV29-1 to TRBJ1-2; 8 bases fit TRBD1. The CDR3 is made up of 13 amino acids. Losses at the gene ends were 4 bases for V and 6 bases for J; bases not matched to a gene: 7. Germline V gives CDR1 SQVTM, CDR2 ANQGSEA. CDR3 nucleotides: TGCAGCGTTGGATCAGGGGGCGCGGATGGCTACACCTTC. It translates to CSVGSGGADGYTF.

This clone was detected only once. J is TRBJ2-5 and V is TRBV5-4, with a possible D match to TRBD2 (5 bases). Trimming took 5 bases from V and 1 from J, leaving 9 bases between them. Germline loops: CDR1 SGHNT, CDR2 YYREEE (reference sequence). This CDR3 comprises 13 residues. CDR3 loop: CASRWSGQETQYF. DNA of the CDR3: TGTGCCAGCAGATGGAGCGGCCAAGAGACCCAGTACTTC.

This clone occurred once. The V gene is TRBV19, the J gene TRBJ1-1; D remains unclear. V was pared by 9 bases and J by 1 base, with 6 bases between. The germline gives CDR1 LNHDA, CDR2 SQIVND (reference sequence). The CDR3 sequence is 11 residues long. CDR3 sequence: CASEQNTEAFF. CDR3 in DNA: TGTGCCAGCGAACAGAACACTGAAGCTTTCTTT.

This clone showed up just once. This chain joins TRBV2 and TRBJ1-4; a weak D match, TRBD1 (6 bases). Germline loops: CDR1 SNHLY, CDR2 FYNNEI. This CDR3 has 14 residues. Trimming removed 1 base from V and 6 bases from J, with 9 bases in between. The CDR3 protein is CASSEEGVDEKLFF. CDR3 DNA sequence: TGTGCCAGCAGTGAAGAGGGGGTGGATGAAAAACTGTTTTTT. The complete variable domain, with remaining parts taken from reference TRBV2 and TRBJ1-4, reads EPEVTQTPSHQVTQMGQEVILRCVPISNHLYFYWYRQILGQKVEFLVSFYNNEISEKSEIFDDQFSVERPDGSNFTLKIRSTKLEDSAMYFCASSEEGVDEKLFFGSGTQLSVL.

The CDR3 DNA sequence: TGTGCCAGCAGCTTAGGGGTCCGGACAGAGAACACTGAAGCTTTCTTT. Amino acid sequence: CASSLGVRTENTEAFF. This chain links TRBV7-8 with TRBJ1-1; D might be TRBD1 (6 bases). V gave up 1 base and J gave up 1 base, with 13 bases separating them. Germline V gene sequence: CDR1 SGHVS, CDR2 FQNEAQ. CDR3 length: 16 residues.

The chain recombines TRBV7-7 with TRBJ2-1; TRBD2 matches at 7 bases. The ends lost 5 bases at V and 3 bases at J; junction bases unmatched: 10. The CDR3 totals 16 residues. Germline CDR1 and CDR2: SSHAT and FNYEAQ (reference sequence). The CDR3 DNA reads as TGTGCCAGCAGCGCGTTCGCGGGAGAAGGCTACAATGAGCAGTTCTTC. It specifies CASSAFAGEGYNEQFF.

In DNA form, the CDR3 reads TGTGCCAGCAGCATATTTACAGATACGCAGTATTTT. Residues: CASSIFTDTQYF. This chain links TRBV9 with TRBJ2-3; D gene unclear. The germline V gene has CDR1 SGDLS and CDR2 YYNGEE. V dropped 4 bases and J dropped 3 bases, with 6 bases sitting between them. The CDR3 totals 12 residues.

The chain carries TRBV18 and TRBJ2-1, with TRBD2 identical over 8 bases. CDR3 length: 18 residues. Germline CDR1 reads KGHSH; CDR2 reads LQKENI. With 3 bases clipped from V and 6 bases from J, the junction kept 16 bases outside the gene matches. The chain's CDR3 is CASSPELADLRPGNEQFF. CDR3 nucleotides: TGTGCCAGCTCACCCGAACTAGCGGACCTGAGGCCCGGCAATGAGCAGTTCTTC.

The CDR3 loop reads CASSLTSSIGFQREQFF. The DNA of the CDR3 is TGTGCCAGCAGCTTAACGAGTAGCATCGGGTTCCAACGAGAGCAGTTCTTC. The chain uses TRBV7-3 and TRBJ2-1; D call uncertain. With 0 bases removed from V and 10 bases from J, the gap between germline ends came to 22 bases. The CDR3 covers 17 residues. CDR1 and CDR2 (germline): SGHTA, FQGTGA.

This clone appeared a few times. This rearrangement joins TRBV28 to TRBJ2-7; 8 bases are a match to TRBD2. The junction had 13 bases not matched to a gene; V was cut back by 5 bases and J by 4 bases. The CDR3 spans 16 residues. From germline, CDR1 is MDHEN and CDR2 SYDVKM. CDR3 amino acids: CASSLLGSGSRYEQYF. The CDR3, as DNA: TGTGCCAGCAGTCTCCTAGGGAGCGGGAGCAGGTACGAGCAGTACTTC. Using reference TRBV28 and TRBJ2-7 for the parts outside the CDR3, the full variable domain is DVKVTQSSRYLVKRTGEKVFLECVQDMDHENMFWYRQDPGLGLRLIYFSYDVKMKEKGDIPEGYSVSREKKERFSLILESASTNQTSMYLCASSLLGSGSRYEQYFGPGTRLTVT.

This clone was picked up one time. In DNA form, the CDR3 reads TGCAGTGCTAGAGCAGGGTTCGAGCAGTACTTC. Encoded protein: CSARAGFEQYF. The V and J genes are TRBV20-1 and TRBJ2-7; D is perhaps TRBD1 (5 bases). The CDR3 has 11 residues. The germline V gene encodes CDR1 DFQATT and CDR2 SNEGSKA (reference sequence). V was trimmed by 1 base and J by 6 bases, leaving 7 bases between them.

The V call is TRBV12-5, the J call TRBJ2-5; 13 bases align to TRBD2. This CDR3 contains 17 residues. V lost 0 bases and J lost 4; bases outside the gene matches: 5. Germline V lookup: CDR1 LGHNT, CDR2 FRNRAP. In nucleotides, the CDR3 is TGTGCTAGTGGTTTGGTACTAGCGGGAGGGCCGGGAGAGACCCAGTACTTC. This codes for CASGLVLAGGPGETQYF.

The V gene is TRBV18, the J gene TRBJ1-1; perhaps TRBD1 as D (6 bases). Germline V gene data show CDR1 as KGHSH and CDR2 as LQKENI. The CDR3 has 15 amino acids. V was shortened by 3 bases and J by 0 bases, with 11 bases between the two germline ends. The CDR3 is CASSPGQFMNTEAFF. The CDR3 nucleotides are TGTGCCAGCTCACCTGGACAGTTCATGAACACTGAAGCTTTCTTT.

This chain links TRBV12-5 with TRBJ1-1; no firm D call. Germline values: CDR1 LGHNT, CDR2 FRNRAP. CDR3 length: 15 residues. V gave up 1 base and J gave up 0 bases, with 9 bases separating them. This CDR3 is CASGLDPGVNTEAFF. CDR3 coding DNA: TGTGCTAGTGGTTTGGACCCGGGAGTGAACACTGAAGCTTTCTTT.

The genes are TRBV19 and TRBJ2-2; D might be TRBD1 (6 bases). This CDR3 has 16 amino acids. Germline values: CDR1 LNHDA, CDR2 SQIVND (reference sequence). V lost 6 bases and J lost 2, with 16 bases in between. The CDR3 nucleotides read TGTGCCAGTAGGCCGCTCGAACAGGGAAACACCGGGGAGCTGTTTTTT. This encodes CASRPLEQGNTGELFF.

The CDR3 loop reads CASSLEHLGNSPLHF. The CDR3 DNA is TGTGCCAGCAGCTTGGAGCACCTGGGTAATTCACCCCTCCACTTT. This sequence joins TRBV7-9 and TRBJ1-6; D not resolved. Germline V CDR1 and CDR2: SEHNR, FQNEAQ (reference sequence). With 3 bases removed from V and 6 bases from J, the gap between germline ends came to 12 bases. The CDR3 extends over 15 amino acids.

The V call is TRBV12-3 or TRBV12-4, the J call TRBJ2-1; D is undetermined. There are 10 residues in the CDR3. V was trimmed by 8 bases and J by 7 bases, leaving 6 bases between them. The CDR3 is CASGGNEQFF. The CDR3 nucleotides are TGTGCCAGCGGCGGAAATGAGCAGTTCTTC.

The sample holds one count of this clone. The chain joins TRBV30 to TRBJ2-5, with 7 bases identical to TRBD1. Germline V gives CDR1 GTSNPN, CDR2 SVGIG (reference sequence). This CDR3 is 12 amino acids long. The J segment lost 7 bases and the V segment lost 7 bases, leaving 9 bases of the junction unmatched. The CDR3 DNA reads TGTGCCTCTCAGGGGGTTGGGGGGACCCAGTACTTC. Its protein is CASQGVGGTQYF. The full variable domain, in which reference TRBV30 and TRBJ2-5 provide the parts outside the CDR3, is SQTIHQWPATLVQPVGSPLSLECTVEGTSNPNLYWYRQAAGRGLQLLFYSVGIGQISSEVPQNLSASRPQDRQFILSSKKLLLSDSGFYLCASQGVGGTQYFGPGTRLLVL.

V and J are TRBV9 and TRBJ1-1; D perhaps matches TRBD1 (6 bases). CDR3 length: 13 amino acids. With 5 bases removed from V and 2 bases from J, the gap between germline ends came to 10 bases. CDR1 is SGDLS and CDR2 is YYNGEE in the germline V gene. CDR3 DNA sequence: TGTGCCAGCAGTTGGACAGTTAACACTGAAGCTTTCTTT. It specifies CASSWTVNTEAFF.

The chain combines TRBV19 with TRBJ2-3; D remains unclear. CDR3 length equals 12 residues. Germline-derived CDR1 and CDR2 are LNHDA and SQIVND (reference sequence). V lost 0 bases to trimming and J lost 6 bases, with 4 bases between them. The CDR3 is CASSIERDTQYF. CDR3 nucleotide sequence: TGTGCCAGTAGTATAGAGAGGGATACGCAGTATTTT.

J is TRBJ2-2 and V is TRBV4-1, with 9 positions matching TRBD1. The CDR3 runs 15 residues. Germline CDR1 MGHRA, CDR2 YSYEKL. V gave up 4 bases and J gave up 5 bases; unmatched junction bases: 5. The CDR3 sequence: CASSPDRGHTGELFF. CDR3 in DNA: TGCGCCAGCAGCCCGGACAGGGGTCATACCGGGGAGCTGTTTTTT.

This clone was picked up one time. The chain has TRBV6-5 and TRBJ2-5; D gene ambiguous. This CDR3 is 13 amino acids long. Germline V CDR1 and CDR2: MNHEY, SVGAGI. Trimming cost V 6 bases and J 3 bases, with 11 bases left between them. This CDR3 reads CASRRDMKETQYF. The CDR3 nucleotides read TGTGCCAGCAGGCGCGATATGAAAGAGACCCAGTACTTC.

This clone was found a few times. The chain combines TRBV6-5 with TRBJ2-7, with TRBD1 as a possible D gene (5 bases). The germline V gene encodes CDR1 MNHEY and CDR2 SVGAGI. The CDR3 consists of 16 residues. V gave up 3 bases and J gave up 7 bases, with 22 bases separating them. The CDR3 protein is CASSYRLREGPGEQYF. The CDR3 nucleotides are TGTGCCAGCAGTTATCGCCTCAGGGAAGGACCAGGGGAGCAGTACTTC.